The entry below describes one T cell receptor beta chain. These data originate in a study of blood T cell repertoires in COVID-19. CDR1 is WNHNN and CDR2 is SYGVQD in the germline V gene (reference sequence). CDR3 length: 19 residues. J gave up 0 bases and V 3 bases, and 13 bases lay outside the gene matches. Authors' analysis steps: Amplification of reference gene primers was used by the study to estimate nucleated cell counts. The table came from immunoSEQ multiplex PCR; TCRdb's copy has only in-frame clones and leaves some out. That table is the source of V, J and clone size, and D and trimming were worked out from the DNA. The sample has over 50,000 clones; 80% to 85% are singletons.

This clonotype originated in a man aged 45-65 years with acute or convalescent COVID-19. The sequenced sample was peripheral blood. This chain links TRBV10-1 with TRBJ2-7, with 11 bases lining up with TRBD1. The CDR3: CASSDPTATGTGGSYEQYF. Here the CDR3 DNA reads TGCGCCAGCAGTGACCCAACTGCGACCGGGACAGGGGGCTCCTACGAGCAGTACTTC.